One sample yielded the 13 T cell receptor beta chains listed below, sequenced in a study of Ad26.COV2.S vaccination and SARS-CoV-2 variants. Documented treatment: 19 received Ad26.COV2.S at low or high dose, single or two shots; 5 received placebo; per-sample allocation not given. All samples were drawn on day 63, counting from the first vaccine or placebo injection. The method was immunoSEQ multiplex PCR; TCRdb's version includes in-frame clones alone and lacks a portion of them. The profile covers 250,000 or so clones, with around 88% appearing a single time and less than 3.5% taken by the ten largest. The material was peripheral blood, obtained in a trial of Ad26.COV2.S vaccine versus placebo. Receptor source: a person aged 18-65 years who received the Ad26.COV2.S COVID-19 vaccine or a placebo.

This sequence joins TRBV12-2 and TRBJ2-7; whether TRBD2, the table's D call, matches the DNA was not checked. TRBV12-2 is a recognized pseudogene. The CDR3 loop spans 15 amino acids. The CDR3, as DNA: TGTGCAAGTCGCCCAACGGGGGTAGCGGGGGGAGAGCAGTACTTC. It translates to CASRPTGVAGGEQYF.

CDR3 residues: CASSATPGTRSTDTQYF. CDR3 DNA sequence: TGTGCCAGTAGTGCGACCCCCGGGACTCGAAGCACAGATACGCAGTATTTT. The V and J genes are TRBV19 and TRBJ2-3, with D perhaps TRBD2 (6 bases). Trimming took 5 bases from V and 0 from J, leaving 18 bases between them. CDR3 length equals 17 residues. Germline values: CDR1 LNHDA, CDR2 SQIVND (reference sequence).

The rearrangement uses TRBV6-6 and TRBJ2-6; 7 bases agree with TRBD1. Germline CDR1 MNHNY, CDR2 SVGAGI (reference sequence). With V trimmed by 4 bases and J by 4 bases, 4 bases remained unmatched. The CDR3 spans 15 residues. This CDR3 is CASSLKGAGANVLTF. CDR3 in DNA: TGTGCCAGCAGTTTAAAGGGGGCCGGGGCCAACGTCCTGACTTTC.

The chain recombines TRBV5-6 with TRBJ1-6; D remains unclear. Deletions cut 0 bases from V and 4 bases from J, with 8 bases between. This CDR3 has 15 amino acids. Per the germline V gene, CDR1 is SGHDT and CDR2 is YYEEEE. CDR3 sequence: CASSLGTGYNSPLHF. CDR3 coding DNA: TGTGCCAGCAGCTTGGGGACGGGGTATAATTCACCCCTCCACTTT.

This sequence joins TRBV6-5 and TRBJ1-1, with a possible D match to TRBD1 (5 bases). With 6 bases removed from V and 7 bases from J, the gap between germline ends came to 15 bases. The germline V gene encodes CDR1 MNHEY and CDR2 SVGAGI. This CDR3 spans 13 amino acids. The CDR3 DNA follows: TGTGCCAGCAGCTCTCCAGGGACCTATGAAGCTTTCTTT. Its translation is CASSSPGTYEAFF.

The CDR3, as DNA: TGTGCCAGCAGCAACCTCAAGGTCAGACCCGACCCCCCGAACACCGGGGAGCTGTTTTTT. Its protein is CASSNLKVRPDPPNTGELFF. The chain couples TRBV7-9 to TRBJ2-2; D is undetermined. The V end lost 5 bases, the J end lost 0 bases, and 25 bases lay between the germline ends. Germline values: CDR1 SEHNR, CDR2 FQNEAQ (reference sequence). The CDR3 covers 20 residues. The full variable domain, its missing parts supplied by reference TRBV7-9 and TRBJ2-2, is DTGVSQNPRHKITKRGQNVTFRCDPISEHNRLYWYRQTLGQGPEFLTYFQNEAQLEKSRLLSDRFSAERPKGSFSTLEIQRTEQGDSAMYLCASSNLKVRPDPPNTGELFFGEGSRLTVL.

The chain couples TRBV6-2 or TRBV6-3 to TRBJ2-7, with D hard to call. Germline V gives CDR1 MNHEY, CDR2 SVGEGT. The CDR3 totals 16 residues. The V end was cut by 2 bases, the J end by 0 bases, with 14 bases between. The CDR3 region has the DNA TGTGCCAGCAGTTACAGACTCACCCCAGGCTCCTACGAGCAGTACGTC. Encoded protein: CASSYRLTPGSYEQYV.

The rearrangement uses TRBV7-2 and TRBJ1-6; no firm D call. Germline values: CDR1 SGHTA, CDR2 FQGNSA. The CDR3 is made up of 15 amino acids. The germline V and J ends were trimmed by 1 base and 6 bases, with 10 bases remaining between them. CDR3 in DNA: TGTGCCAGCAGCTTAGTTAAGGTTGCTAATTCACCCCTCCACTTT. As protein: CASSLVKVANSPLHF.

This clone occurred once. The chain recombines TRBV6-6 with TRBJ1-5; D gene uncertain. V was trimmed by 1 base and J by 3 bases, leaving 10 bases between them. The CDR3 has 15 residues. Germline V gene sequence: CDR1 MNHNY, CDR2 SVGAGI (reference sequence). CDR3: CASSYLLVANQPQHF. DNA of the CDR3: TGTGCCAGCAGTTACTTGTTGGTAGCCAATCAGCCCCAGCATTTT.

The chain recombines TRBV7-8 with TRBJ1-2; weak D call: TRBD1 (5 bases). The germline gives CDR1 SGHVS, CDR2 FQNEAQ. CDR3 size: 15 residues. The V and J ends lost 5 bases and 2 bases respectively, with 15 bases between them. CDR3 sequence reads: CASSGWGRENYGYTF. As DNA, the CDR3 is TGTGCCAGCAGCGGCTGGGGCAGGGAAAACTATGGCTACACCTTC.

This chain links TRBV19 with TRBJ2-1; D is undetermined. The CDR3 is made up of 13 amino acids. Trimming took off 8 bases at V and 0 bases at J, with 8 bases between the two ends. Germline CDR1 reads LNHDA; CDR2 reads SQIVND (reference sequence). In nucleotides, the CDR3 is TGTGCCAGTGGGCAGAGCTCCTACAATGAGCAGTTCTTC. It yields the protein CASGQSSYNEQFF. Looking up the rest from reference TRBV19 and TRBJ2-1 gives the full variable domain: DGGITQSPKYLFRKEGQNVTLSCEQNLNHDAMYWYRQDPGQGLRLIYYSQIVNDFQKGDIAEGYSVSREKKESFPLTVTSAQKNPTAFYLCASGQSSYNEQFFGPGTRLTVL.

CDR3 in amino acids: CASSQGDRLYYGYTF. The CDR3 nucleotides read TGTGCCAGCAGCCAAGGGGACAGACTTTACTATGGCTACACCTTC. The chain is built from TRBV3-1 (or the pseudogene TRBV3-2) and TRBJ1-2, with 7 bases matching TRBD1. This CDR3 has 15 amino acids. Trimming took 1 base from V and 3 from J; bases not matched to a gene: 5. Germline CDR1 LGHDT, CDR2 YNNKEL (reference sequence).

This clone was seen only once. This chain links TRBV5-1 with TRBJ2-1, with D tentatively TRBD2 (7 bases). This CDR3 is 12 amino acids long. CDR1 and CDR2 (germline): SGHRS, YFSETQ. Trimming removed 0 bases from V and 14 bases from J, with 12 bases in between. CDR3 in DNA: TGCGCCAGCAGCTTGGGCAGGGAGGGGGAGTTCTTC. It codes for CASSLGREGEFF.